A single sample gave rise to the 20 T cell receptor beta chains below, sequenced in a study of identical twins. Each CDR3 protein is one row after TCRdb ran MiXCR on the 5' RACE reads. This table holds some 500,000 distinct CDR3 sequences, 14% found once. This same sample was also part of a study on yellow fever vaccine responses in identical twins.

Sequencing used CD4+ T cells sorted from blood. The receptors stem from a woman younger than 30 in good health.

This clonotype was counted a few times. This chain joins TRBV7-8 and TRBJ1-5, with D perhaps TRBD1 (6 bases). The germline gives CDR1 SGHVS, CDR2 FQNEAQ. The CDR3 has 13 residues. V lost 10 bases, J lost 2 bases, and 12 bases lay in between. The CDR3: CATGVGRNQPQHF. The CDR3 nucleotides read TGTGCCACAGGGGTTGGGCGCAATCAGCCCCAGCATTTT.

The V gene is TRBV19, the J gene TRBJ2-1, with D hard to call. V dropped 10 bases and J dropped 9 bases, with 13 bases sitting between them. Germline CDR1 is LNHDA and CDR2 is SQIVND (reference sequence). The CDR3 is 11 amino acids. The CDR3 nucleotides read TGTGCCACCACTCTTAATAGTGAGCAGTTCTTC. Its translation is CATTLNSEQFF.

The rearrangement joins TRBV7-2 to TRBJ1-2, with D perhaps matching TRBD1 (6 bases). CDR1 SGHTA and CDR2 FQGNSA come from the germline V gene. This CDR3 spans 12 amino acids. V was clipped by 4 bases and J by 6 bases, with 9 bases between them. The CDR3 protein is CASSSGQNGYTF. In DNA form, the CDR3 reads TGTGCCAGCAGCTCCGGACAGAATGGCTACACCTTC.

This clonotype was seen a few times. The chain joins TRBV7-3 to TRBJ2-1, with 9 bases aligning to TRBD1. CDR1 and CDR2 from the germline V gene are SGHTA and FQGTGA. Trimming took 2 bases from V and 1 from J; bases not matched to a gene: 6. The CDR3 is 17 residues long. CDR3 protein: CASSLFPGTGSYNEQFF. CDR3 in DNA: TGTGCCAGCAGCTTATTCCCCGGGACAGGGTCCTACAATGAGCAGTTCTTC.

The table lists this clonotype with a few counts. One junction end disagrees with the germline gene, perhaps due to a read error. This sequence joins TRBV7-2 and TRBJ1-3, with D unresolved. This CDR3 contains 16 residues. In germline, CDR1 is SGHTA, CDR2 FQGNSA. The CDR3 spells CASSLALKVSGNTTYF. For the CDR3, the DNA is TGTGCCAGCAGCTTAGCCCTCAAGGTCTCTGGAAACACCACATATTTT.

This chain joins TRBV9 and TRBJ2-5; 7 positions agree with TRBD1. Trimming at V came to 4 bases and at J to 1 base, leaving 7 bases not matched to a gene. The CDR3 contains 15 residues. Germline CDR1 reads SGDLS; CDR2 reads YYNGEE. The CDR3 protein is CASSFRTGTQETQYF. In nucleotides, the CDR3 is TGTGCCAGCAGCTTTAGGACAGGAACCCAAGAGACCCAGTACTTC.

The rearrangement uses TRBV12-3 or TRBV12-4 and TRBJ2-1, with D tentatively TRBD2 (5 bases). The V end lost 3 bases, the J end lost 3 bases, and 9 bases lay between the germline ends. The CDR3 runs to 14 residues. CDR3 nucleotide sequence: TGTGCCAGCAGTTTTTACGGGGTCTACAATGAGCAGTTCTTC. Translated: CASSFYGVYNEQFF.

The chain is built from TRBV12-3 or TRBV12-4 and TRBJ2-7, with 9 bases identical to TRBD1. Trimming at V came to 4 bases and at J to 2 bases, leaving 6 bases not matched to a gene. This CDR3 spans 15 amino acids. CDR3 region: CASSSGTGRAYEQYF. CDR3 DNA sequence: TGTGCCAGCAGTTCCGGGACAGGGAGGGCCTACGAGCAGTACTTC.

The chain couples TRBV20-1 to TRBJ1-2; D is perhaps TRBD1 (5 bases). CDR1 and CDR2 from the germline V gene are DFQATT and SNEGSKA (reference sequence). The CDR3 runs to 14 residues. The V end lost 4 bases, the J end lost 0 bases, and 12 bases lay between the germline ends. The CDR3 DNA reads as TGCAGTGCTACGAGGGACCCCGCTAACTATGGCTACACCTTC. Translation: CSATRDPANYGYTF.

The chain links TRBV21-1 to TRBJ2-7; TRBD2, the table's D call, was not compared with the DNA. TRBV21-1 is reported as a pseudogene. This CDR3 region has 15 residues. CDR3 DNA: TGTGCCAGCAGCCATGGACTAGCGGACACCTACGAGCAGTACTTC. The encoded protein is CASSHGLADTYEQYF.

This clonotype was counted only a few times. The rearrangement joins TRBV29-1 to TRBJ1-2; tentatively, D is TRBD1 (6 bases). CDR1 is SQVTM, CDR2 ANQGSEA, per germline. This CDR3 has 12 residues. V gave up 4 bases and J gave up 8 bases, with 14 bases separating them. In DNA form, the CDR3 reads TGCAGCGTTGGGGTCGGACAGAACGGCTACACCTTC. It translates to CSVGVGQNGYTF.

V gene TRBV7-2 combines with J gene TRBJ2-7; TRBD2 agrees at 11 bases. CDR3 length: 14 residues. The V and J ends lost 5 bases and 10 bases, in that order; junction bases with no gene match: 10. CDR1 and CDR2 (germline): SGHTA, FQGNSA. The CDR3 coding sequence is TGTGCCAGCAGCCGGACTAGCGGGTCTACGTTACAGTACTTC. Residues: CASSRTSGSTLQYF.

The sample holds many counts of this clonotype. The chain links TRBV15 to TRBJ2-1, with D perhaps being TRBD1 or TRBD2 (6 bases each). V gave up 0 bases and J gave up 1 base, with 16 bases separating them. CDR3 length: 18 amino acids. Germline CDR1 LNHNV, CDR2 YYDKDF (reference sequence). DNA for the CDR3: TGTGCCACCAGCAGAGATCCCCCGGGGGCCGGTTCCTACAATGAGCAGTTCTTC. Translation: CATSRDPPGAGSYNEQFF.

This clonotype has a count of ten or more. The chain recombines TRBV6-5 with TRBJ2-1; TRBD2 agrees at 7 bases. V gave up 0 bases and J gave up 8 bases; unmatched junction bases: 7. The CDR3 loop spans 15 amino acids. CDR1 is MNHEY and CDR2 is SVGAGI in the germline V gene. CDR3 coding DNA: TGTGCCAGCAGTTACTCCGGCGGGAGCCGCGATGAGCAGTTCTTC. This gives the protein CASSYSGGSRDEQFF.

The V gene is TRBV18, the J gene TRBJ2-7; possibly TRBD1 for D (6 bases). CDR3 size: 12 residues. V dropped 1 base and J dropped 6 bases, with 7 bases sitting between them. Germline CDR1 KGHSH, CDR2 LQKENI. The CDR3 DNA sequence: TGTGCCAGCTCACCACGACAGGCCGAGCAGTACTTC. Residues: CASSPRQAEQYF.

This clonotype has a handful of counts. J is TRBJ2-5 and V is TRBV7-2, with 12 bases fitting TRBD2. V was clipped by 4 bases and J by 6 bases; unmatched bases: 6. The CDR3 sequence is 15 residues long. In germline, CDR1 is SGHTA, CDR2 FQGNSA. This CDR3 reads CASSSTSGGTQTQYF. CDR3 nucleotides: TGTGCCAGCAGCTCCACTAGCGGGGGGACCCAGACCCAGTACTTC.

The V gene is TRBV7-2, the J gene TRBJ2-1; 7 bases agree with TRBD1. J lost 7 bases, V lost 4 bases, and 10 bases had no gene match. Germline CDR1 reads SGHTA; CDR2 reads FQGNSA. The CDR3 consists of 15 residues. CDR3 region: CASSSGQRGVNEQFF. CDR3 nucleotides: TGTGCCAGCAGCTCGGGACAGCGCGGTGTAAATGAGCAGTTCTTC.

This clonotype has more than one count but fewer than ten. The J gene is TRBJ2-7, the V gene TRBV6-6; no firm D call. The ends were cut back, 2 bases at V and 2 bases at J, with 7 bases in the middle. CDR3 length: 13 residues. Germline-derived CDR1 and CDR2 are MNHNY and SVGAGI (reference sequence). CDR3 coding DNA: TGTGCCAGCAGTTACGTCAGAACCTACGAGCAGTACTTC. It is translated as CASSYVRTYEQYF.

This clonotype was picked up many times. The V gene is TRBV12-3 or TRBV12-4, the J gene TRBJ2-1; no reliable D call. The CDR3 is made up of 16 amino acids. V lost 5 bases, J lost 2 bases, and 16 bases lay in between. This chain's CDR3 is CASSPGGAGPYNEQFF. The CDR3 region has the DNA TGTGCCAGCAGTCCCGGCGGAGCAGGTCCCTACAATGAGCAGTTCTTC.

This clonotype was counted a few times. J is TRBJ2-4 and V is TRBV2; a weak D match, TRBD2 (5 bases). This CDR3 is 12 amino acids long. The V gene lost 8 bases and the J gene lost 8 bases, with 13 bases spanning the gap. Germline CDR1 is SNHLY and CDR2 is FYNNEI. CDR3 in DNA: TGTGCCAGCGACCCACGGGGAGACATTCAGTACTTC. It specifies CASDPRGDIQYF.